This record looks at one T cell receptor beta chain sequence and its context. Ten or more counts support this clonotype. It lacks a known antigen. Base-call qualities are not available, and no considerably larger clone is one nucleotide away. Unsorted PBMC libraries were generated from 2 million PBMCs stored in RNAlater at -80 °C until RNA extraction. Multiple sclerosis patients were enrolled in a US clinical protocol evaluating disease progression by magnetic resonance imaging. Peripheral blood underwent Ficoll-Hypaque density gradient centrifugation to isolate PBMCs, which were then cryopreserved in liquid nitrogen. cDNA was synthesized by template-switch 5'RACE using a primer with a 10-nucleotide random unique molecular identifier that tagged each TCR transcript. Each sequencing run produced over 200 million TCR-beta sequences covering 15-18 subjects. The RNeasy kit was used to extract total RNA. TCR-beta VDJ regions were amplified with primers for the TCR constant region and the 5'RACE anchor, using the KAPA Real-time Library Amplification kit. A first PCR added sample indexes and Illumina adaptors, and a second PCR then raised library yield. After Ampure bead purification, the TCR product of roughly 650 bp was size-selected on a 2% E-gel SizeSelection system. Before pooling, libraries had their quality checked on a Bioanalyzer, their concentration measured with Qubit, and their quantity determined with the Kapa Library Quantification kit. Paired-end 2 x 150 bp sequencing of the libraries was performed on an Illumina HiSeq 2500. To increase sequence diversity, roughly 24-32% phiX was spiked into each library pool. In the original analysis: The quality-filtered reads were processed with the UMI-based MiGEC pipeline, whose error correction step removed more than 85% of the raw TCR sequences. VDJ genes were aligned to IMGT germline references, and clonotypes were defined by unique CDR3 amino acid sequence plus V-J genes. VDJtools evaluated clonal expansion, Shannon diversity and CDR3 relatedness (CalcPairwiseDistances, ClusterSamples); CLCbio workbench built phylogenetic trees. Using coefficient-of-variation modelling across technical triplicates, the study counted a clone as expanded if it had at least 8 unique UMIs. TCRdb reprocessed the public reads (quality trimming at Q25 with fastp, clone calling with MiXCR) and kept in-frame beta chains. For every CDR3 protein sequence, its rows merge into one entry that carries the most common genes and DNA. TCRdb's processing, not the authors' own work, is the source of the V and J calls. The sample contains tens of thousands of distinct CDR3 sequences, roughly 5% of them found a single time. Clones ranked in the top ten supply roughly 5% of the sample.

The sample belongs to a study of neurological immune-mediated disorders (dated 2019 in TCRdb). For the study in its entirety: Among the approximately 34 multiple sclerosis patients, approximately 31 had relapsing-remitting MS and 3 had secondary progressive MS. The roughly 110 TCR-beta libraries included longitudinal samples, technical triplicates and paired sorted CD4+ and CD8+ T-cell subsets alongside PBMC samples. Using UMI-based sequencing, the study compared peripheral blood TCR-beta repertoires from patients with HTLV-I-associated myelopathy (HAM/TSP), patients with multiple sclerosis, and healthy controls. The cohort comprised roughly 70 subjects: roughly 15 HAM/TSP patients, some 34 multiple sclerosis patients and 20 or so healthy controls.

Broad study findings and their caveats: The highest TCR clonal expansion was observed in HAM/TSP patients, whereas the lowest was observed in MS patients, even when compared with healthy controls. Repertoires from 18 of 34 MS patients were grouped by phylogenetic analysis into a cluster of related CDR3 sequences, suggesting a possible repertoire-level signature. No identical CDR3 amino acid sequences were found to be shared among expanded clones across subjects, suggesting that TCR-beta repertoires were private in all groups. No association of the MS cluster with clinical or MRI features was observed, and the need for larger cohorts was stated by the authors.

Clipping removes 4 bases from V and 3 bases from J, with 3 as the unmatched junction base count. The CDR3 contains 15 residues, cysteine and phenylalanine counted. Only CDR3 DNA remains: 45 bases, in frame from the first base. CDR1 is given as SGHRS and CDR2 as YFSETQ, both from the germline V gene. The chain is made from TRBV5-1 and TRBJ2-5, with TRBD2 matching 13 junction bases. The specimen sequenced was PBMCs. The receptor's source is a human donor with multiple sclerosis. The donor label of this sample is uncertain. The CDR3 sequence is CASSPGLAGEETQYF. The base sequence is TGCGCCAGCAGCCCTGGACTAGCGGGGGAAGAGACCCAGTACTTC.